The 12 T cell receptor beta chains in this list originate from one sample, sequenced in a study of T cells in Graves' hyperthyroidism and ophthalmopathy. RNA transcripts yielded amplified TCR beta CDR3 regions. Initially, a first-round RT-PCR of the TCR CDR3 employed the HTBI primer set. TCRdb used MiXCR to reprocess the multiplex PCR reads, holding one entry per CDR3 protein. The table has around 300,000 distinct CDR3 sequences, approximately 14% seen once. Specimen: blood. The receptors originated from a woman aged 40-49 years with Graves' ophthalmopathy.

V gene TRBV27 combines with J gene TRBJ2-2, with D perhaps matching TRBD1 or TRBD2 (5 bases each). The CDR3 consists of 16 residues. V lost 4 bases, J lost 9 bases, and 21 bases lay in between. The germline V gene encodes CDR1 MNHEY and CDR2 SMNVEV (reference sequence). The CDR3 loop reads CASSSNPGQGGRELFF. CDR3 DNA sequence: TGTGCCAGCAGTTCAAATCCGGGGCAAGGCGGCCGGGAGCTGTTTTTT.

The chain carries TRBV3-1 and TRBJ1-6; D is possibly TRBD1 (5 bases). This CDR3 comprises 14 residues. Germline assignment: CDR1 LGHDT and CDR2 YNNKEL (reference sequence). Trimming removed 4 bases from V and 6 bases from J, with 10 bases in between. CDR3 residues: CASSLQVVNSPLHF. The CDR3 region has the DNA TGTGCCAGCAGCCTACAGGTAGTTAATTCACCCCTCCACTTT. Using reference TRBV3-1 and TRBJ1-6 for the parts outside the CDR3, the full variable domain is DTAVSQTPKYLVTQMGNDKSIKCEQNLGHDTMYWYKQDSKKFLKIMFSYNNKELIINETVPNRFSPKSPDKAHLNLHINSLELGDSAVYFCASSLQVVNSPLHFGNGTRLTVT.

Many counts were recorded for this clonotype. V usage is TRBV30 and J usage is TRBJ1-2; D remains ambiguous. Trimming stripped 2 bases from V and 4 bases from J, with 8 bases between. There are 12 residues in the CDR3. The V gene's germline CDR1 is GTSNPN and CDR2 SVGIG (reference sequence). The CDR3 bases are TGTGCCTGGAGTTCTCGGGGCTATGGCTACACCTTC. Its protein is CAWSSRGYGYTF. Based on the CDR3 plus reference TRBV30 and TRBJ1-2, the full variable domain is SQTIHQWPATLVQPVGSPLSLECTVEGTSNPNLYWYRQAAGRGLQLLFYSVGIGQISSEVPQNLSASRPQDRQFILSSKKLLLSDSGFYLCAWSSRGYGYTFGSGTRLTVV.

This clonotype was recorded many times. This sequence joins TRBV7-2 and TRBJ1-1; TRBD1 is a possible D gene (5 bases). This CDR3 contains 13 residues. Germline CDR1 SGHTA, CDR2 FQGNSA. Between the trimmed V and J ends, which lost 1 base and 11 bases, there was a span of 14 bases. The CDR3 loop reads CASSLGVGATAFF. CDR3 DNA sequence: TGTGCCAGCAGCTTAGGGGTCGGGGCCACGGCTTTCTTT.

This clonotype showed up many times. V usage is TRBV6-1 and J usage is TRBJ1-5; no clear D gene. Germline-derived CDR1 and CDR2 are MNHNS and SASEGT. V was clipped by 6 bases and J by 4 bases, with 10 bases between them. The CDR3 covers 13 residues. The CDR3 protein is CASSWTLNQPQHF. The CDR3 DNA sequence: TGTGCCAGCAGCTGGACTTTGAATCAGCCCCAGCATTTT.

In this sample, this clonotype turned up many times. The chain joins TRBV12-3 or TRBV12-4 to TRBJ2-1; 8 nucleotides line up with TRBD2. V was clipped by 6 bases and J by 5 bases; unmatched bases: 9. The length of the CDR3 is 15 residues. The CDR3 protein is CASSLAGGINNEQFF. The CDR3 DNA sequence: TGTGCCAGCAGCCTCGCGGGGGGTATAAACAATGAGCAGTTCTTC.

This clonotype was counted at least ten times. This chain connects TRBV7-9 to TRBJ2-3, with D unclear. Trimming took off 3 bases at V and 4 bases at J, with 5 bases between the two ends. This CDR3 contains 12 residues. CDR1 and CDR2 from the germline V gene are SEHNR and FQNEAQ (reference sequence). CDR3 coding DNA: TGTGCCAGCAGCTTTGGGTCAGATACGCAGTATTTT. Amino acids: CASSFGSDTQYF.

The V call is TRBV28, the J call TRBJ2-2, with D perhaps TRBD2 (5 bases). V dropped 5 bases and J dropped 4 bases, with 11 bases sitting between them. The CDR3 is 14 amino acids. Germline V gives CDR1 MDHEN, CDR2 SYDVKM. CDR3 sequence: CASSGRVGTGELFF. In DNA, the CDR3 is TGTGCCAGCAGTGGGCGGGTGGGCACCGGGGAGCTGTTTTTT.

This clonotype was found many times. The V call is TRBV2, the J call TRBJ2-1; either TRBD1 or TRBD2 may supply D (6 bases each). In germline, CDR1 is SNHLY, CDR2 FYNNEI. The V gene lost 10 bases and the J gene lost 5 bases, with 21 bases spanning the gap. This CDR3 contains 15 residues. The CDR3 loop reads CATKSSGAMNNEQFF. CDR3 in DNA: TGTGCCACCAAATCCTCGGGGGCGATGAACAATGAGCAGTTCTTC.

This clonotype was counted at least ten times. The CDR3 region has the DNA TGTGCCAGCAGCCGCACAGATACGCAGTATTTT. Translating gives CASSRTDTQYF. This rearrangement joins TRBV7-9 to TRBJ2-3; D gene unclear. Trimming pared 5 bases from V and 1 base from J, leaving 1 base between. The CDR3 runs 11 residues. Looked up from germline, CDR1 is SEHNR and CDR2 is FQNEAQ (reference sequence).

The genes are TRBV5-1 and TRBJ2-2, with TRBD2 as a possible D gene (5 bases). Germline V lookup: CDR1 SGHRS, CDR2 YFSETQ. Trimming stripped 0 bases from V and 3 bases from J, with 9 bases between. This CDR3 comprises 15 residues. CDR3 in DNA: TGCGCCAGCAGCTTGGACGCGGGTTACACCGGGGAGCTGTTTTTT. It yields the protein CASSLDAGYTGELFF.

This clonotype was counted many times. The chain recombines TRBV6-1 with TRBJ1-2; D gene ambiguous. CDR1 is MNHNS, CDR2 SASEGT, per germline. V lost 5 bases and J lost 2, with 9 bases in between. The CDR3 consists of 13 residues. CDR3 DNA sequence: TGTGCCAGCAGTTATAGGGAGAACTATGGCTACACCTTC. Translation gives CASSYRENYGYTF.